The 7 T cell receptor beta chains presented below share a single source sample, sequenced in a study of T cells in Graves' hyperthyroidism and ophthalmopathy. Amplified TCR beta CDR3 regions derived from RNA transcripts. With the HTBI primer set, the TCR CDR3 went through a first round of RT-PCR. TCRdb reprocessed the multiplex PCR reads with MiXCR, giving one entry per CDR3 protein. The table has under 350,000 distinct CDR3 sequences, 18% seen once. Sequencing was performed on blood. These receptors were collected from a woman in her forties or fifties with Graves' hyperthyroidism.

Only a few counts were recorded for this clonotype. The V gene is TRBV6-2 or TRBV6-3, the J gene TRBJ2-7; D is unclear. Trimming left V 6 bases short and J 3 bases short, with 6 bases between. CDR1 and CDR2 (germline): MNHEY, SVGEGT. The CDR3 length is 11 residues. The CDR3 reads CASRSIYEQYV. The CDR3 DNA is TGTGCCAGCAGATCAATCTACGAGCAGTACGTC.

This clonotype has a count of ten or more. The chain recombines TRBV12-3 or TRBV12-4 with TRBJ1-5; a weak D match, TRBD1 (5 bases). This CDR3 region has 17 residues. Trimming cost V 5 bases and J 1 base, with 18 bases left between them. CDR3 coding DNA: TGTGCCAGCAGTCCGGGACCGCCCCGGACCAGCAATCAGCCCCAGCATTTT. Translation gives CASSPGPPRTSNQPQHF.

This clonotype was observed many times. V gene TRBV18 combines with J gene TRBJ1-1; 7 nucleotides align to TRBD1. With V trimmed by 5 bases and J by 4 bases, 4 bases remained unmatched. This CDR3 region has 13 residues. Per the germline V gene, CDR1 is KGHSH and CDR2 is LQKENI. CDR3 nucleotide sequence: TGTGCCAGCTCATGGGACAGCGGCACTGAAGCTTTCTTT. It yields the protein CASSWDSGTEAFF.

The chain combines TRBV3-1 with TRBJ2-2, with TRBD1 matching over 7 bases. This CDR3 region has 15 residues. Germline-derived CDR1 and CDR2 are LGHDT and YNNKEL (reference sequence). The trim removed 2 bases at V and 4 bases at J, leaving 4 bases unmatched. CDR3 region: CASSQRGGATGELFF. The CDR3 DNA reads as TGTGCCAGCAGCCAAAGAGGGGGCGCCACCGGGGAGCTGTTTTTT.

This rearrangement joins TRBV20-1 to TRBJ2-1; a possible D gene is TRBD2 (5 bases). CDR1 and CDR2 from the germline V gene are DFQATT and SNEGSKA (reference sequence). The V gene lost 0 bases and the J gene lost 9 bases, with 9 bases spanning the gap. This CDR3 has 12 amino acids. The CDR3 sequence is CSARDEGFEQFF. The CDR3 bases are TGCAGTGCTAGAGACGAGGGCTTTGAGCAGTTCTTC.

V and J are TRBV20-1 and TRBJ2-7; no firm D call. The CDR3 totals 13 residues. The V end was cut by 0 bases, the J end by 6 bases, with 12 bases between. Germline CDR1 and CDR2: DFQATT and SNEGSKA (reference sequence). The CDR3 sequence is CSARDTRVGEQYV. DNA of the CDR3: TGCAGTGCTAGAGATACCCGGGTCGGCGAGCAGTACGTC.

The genes are TRBV20-1 and TRBJ2-5; D gene ambiguous. V gave up 3 bases and J gave up 7 bases, with 6 bases separating them. The CDR3 extends over 10 amino acids. Germline values: CDR1 DFQATT, CDR2 SNEGSKA (reference sequence). DNA for the CDR3: TGCAGTGCTAGTGGAAGGACCCAGTACTTC. It yields the protein CSASGRTQYF.